This TCR beta chain was recorded in a study of T-cell memory formation after mild COVID-19. Overall study context: TCR clusters were mostly confined to one donor each.

Comments on this clonotype: No antigen is known for it. At one of its ends the junction is not consistent with the germline gene, which may arise from a read error.

Study results and caveats: In pre-infection memory, a portion of responding clones appeared, which suggested that cross-reactive memory joined. A second wave expanding day 15 to 37 was CD4+-biased; contracting clones were balanced.

TCRdb analysed the 5' RACE reads with MiXCR anew, one entry per CDR3 protein. The sample lists about 320,000 distinct CDR3 sequences; about 13% were seen once. Germline CDR1 SNHLY, CDR2 FYNNEI. The CDR3 extends over 12 amino acids. The chain carries TRBV2 and TRBJ2-1; D might be TRBD2 (5 bases). The sample consisted of PBMCs or a T cell subset sorted from them (not recorded which). This receptor was obtained from a man aged 18 to 29 who had mild COVID-19 (a few samples of this study predate the infection). Cell type and time point are not known. CDR3 protein: CASGRQLVTPLF. DNA of the CDR3: TGTGCCAGCGGTCGCCAACTAGTGACCCCACTCTTC.